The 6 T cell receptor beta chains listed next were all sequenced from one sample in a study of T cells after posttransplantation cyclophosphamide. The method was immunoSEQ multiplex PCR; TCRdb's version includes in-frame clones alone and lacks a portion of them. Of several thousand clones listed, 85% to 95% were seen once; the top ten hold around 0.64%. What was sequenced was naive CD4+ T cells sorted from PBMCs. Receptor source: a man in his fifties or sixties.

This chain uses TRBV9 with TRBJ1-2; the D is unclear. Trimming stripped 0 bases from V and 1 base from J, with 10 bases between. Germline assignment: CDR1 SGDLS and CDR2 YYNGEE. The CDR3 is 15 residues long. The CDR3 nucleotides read TGTGCCAGCAGCGTAGGAGGACTCTTTAACTATGGCTACACCTTC. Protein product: CASSVGGLFNYGYTF.

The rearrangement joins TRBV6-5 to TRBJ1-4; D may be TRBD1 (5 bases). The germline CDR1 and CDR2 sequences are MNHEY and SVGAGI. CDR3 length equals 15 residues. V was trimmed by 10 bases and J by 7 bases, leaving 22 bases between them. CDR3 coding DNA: TGTGCCACTCGCGATTCAATTCAGGGAAGTGAAAAACTGTTTTTT. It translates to CATRDSIQGSEKLFF.

The CDR3 sequence is CASSHWTGTRGEEQYF. CDR3 nucleotides: TGTGCCAGCAGTCATTGGACCGGGACAAGAGGGGAAGAGCAGTACTTC. The V and J genes are TRBV2 and TRBJ2-7; tentative D call: TRBD1 (6 bases). V was trimmed by 5 bases and J by 7 bases, leaving 24 bases between them. The CDR3 runs to 16 residues. The germline V gene has CDR1 SNHLY and CDR2 FYNNEI. The whole variable domain, remainder taken from reference TRBV2 and TRBJ2-7, is EPEVTQTPSHQVTQMGQEVILRCVPISNHLYFYWYRQILGQKVEFLVSFYNNEISEKSEIFDDQFSVERPDGSNFTLKIRSTKLEDSAMYFCASSHWTGTRGEEQYFGPGTRLTVT.

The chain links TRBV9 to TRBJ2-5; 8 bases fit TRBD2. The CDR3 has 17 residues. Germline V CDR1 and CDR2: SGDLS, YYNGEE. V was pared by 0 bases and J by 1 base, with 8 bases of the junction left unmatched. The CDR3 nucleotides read TGTGCCAGCAGCGTAGGGCGTGCGGGGGGTTCCCAAGAGACCCAGTACTTC. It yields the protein CASSVGRAGGSQETQYF.

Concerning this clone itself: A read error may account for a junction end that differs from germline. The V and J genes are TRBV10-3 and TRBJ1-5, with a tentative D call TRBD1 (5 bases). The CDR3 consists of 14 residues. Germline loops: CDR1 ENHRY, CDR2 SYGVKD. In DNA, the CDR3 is TGCGCCATCAGCCCTGACGGGGGGAATCAGCCCCAGCATTTT. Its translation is CAISPDGGNQPQHF.

CDR3 in DNA: TGTGCCAGCAGTGAGAGGAACTATGGCTACACCTTC. Translating it yields CASSERNYGYTF. The chain employs TRBV2 and TRBJ1-2; D gene uncertain. Germline lookup yields CDR1 SNHLY and CDR2 FYNNEI. The V and J ends lost 3 bases and 2 bases respectively, with 4 bases between them. The CDR3 is 12 residues long.